Below, 21 T cell receptor beta chains from the same sample are listed, as sequenced in a study of T cells in Graves' hyperthyroidism and ophthalmopathy. Amplified TCR beta CDR3 regions derived from RNA transcripts. TCR CDR3 underwent first-round RT-PCR with the HTBI primer set. TCRdb fed the multiplex PCR reads into MiXCR, producing one record per CDR3 protein. The sample consists of 600,000 to 850,000 distinct CDR3 sequences, about 19% of them appearing once. Sequencing was carried out using blood. These receptors all come from a woman aged 45-65 years with Graves' hyperthyroidism that later progressed to Graves' ophthalmopathy.

As regards this clonotype: This may be a read error, as it is one base from a much larger clone. The chain couples TRBV20-1 to TRBJ1-5; no reliable D call. The CDR3 runs 13 residues. Germline V gene data show CDR1 as DFQATT and CDR2 as SNEGSKA (reference sequence). The V end was cut by 6 bases, the J end by 2 bases, with 11 bases between. CDR3 sequence reads: CSARRRGNQPQHF. Here the CDR3 DNA reads TGCAGTGCACGACGGAGGGGCAATCAGCCCCAGCATTTT.

This chain's CDR3 is CSARDLEDYEQYF. CDR3 nucleotide sequence: TGCAGTGCTAGAGATCTGGAAGATTACGAGCAGTACTTC. This rearrangement joins TRBV20-1 to TRBJ2-7; D not resolved. CDR1 is DFQATT, CDR2 SNEGSKA, per germline (reference sequence). There are 13 residues in the CDR3. V dropped 0 bases and J dropped 4 bases, with 10 bases sitting between them.

This chain connects TRBV9 to TRBJ2-7; unclear D gene. V was trimmed by 0 bases and J by 5 bases, leaving 12 bases between them. Germline values: CDR1 SGDLS, CDR2 YYNGEE. This CDR3 contains 14 residues. The CDR3 DNA reads TGTGCCAGCAGCGTAGGATCCCTTGACCACGAGCAGTACTTC. Protein: CASSVGSLDHEQYF.

This sequence joins TRBV12-3 or TRBV12-4 and TRBJ2-7; D is possibly TRBD2 (6 bases). The CDR3 contains 14 residues. V was shortened by 5 bases and J by 3 bases, with 14 bases between the two germline ends. The CDR3 DNA is TGTGCCAGCAGTATCACCGGGACTCTCTACGAGCAGTACTTC. Residues: CASSITGTLYEQYF.

The gene calls are TRBV5-1 and TRBJ2-1; 14 positions agree with TRBD2. The CDR3 runs 14 residues. The V gene end was trimmed by 6 bases and the J gene end by 7 bases; junction bases not matched to a gene: 3. Germline-derived CDR1 and CDR2 are SGHRS and YFSETQ. The CDR3 spells CASKGLAGDNEQFF. The DNA for the CDR3 is TGCGCCAGCAAGGGACTAGCGGGGGATAATGAGCAGTTCTTC.

This clonotype has more than one count but fewer than ten. The chain links TRBV18 to TRBJ2-3; D might be TRBD1 (6 bases). This CDR3 region has 14 residues. Trimming removed 3 bases at V and 9 bases at J, with 16 bases between. CDR1 KGHSH and CDR2 LQKENI come from the germline V gene. CDR3 sequence: CASSPAQGAETQYF. The CDR3 DNA follows: TGTGCCAGCTCACCCGCACAGGGTGCTGAAACGCAGTATTTT. Using reference TRBV18 and TRBJ2-3 for the parts outside the CDR3, the full variable domain is NAGVMQNPRHLVRRRGQEARLRCSPMKGHSHVYWYRQLPEEGLKFMVYLQKENIIDESGMPKERFSAEFPKEGPSILRIQQVVRGDSAAYFCASSPAQGAETQYFGPGTRLTVL.

This clonotype was observed many times. The CDR3, as DNA: TGTGCCAGCAGCCTAGGGGCTAGCGGGAGCGAGACCCAGTACTTC. Translation: CASSLGASGSETQYF. This sequence joins TRBV3-1 and TRBJ2-5, with 10 bases fitting TRBD2. Germline lookup yields CDR1 LGHDT and CDR2 YNNKEL (reference sequence). This CDR3 has 15 amino acids. Trimming removed 4 bases from V and 5 bases from J; junction bases left unmatched: 7.

Of note for this clonotype: Mismatch with germline at one junction end may stem from a read error. V and J are TRBV3-1 and TRBJ2-5; D is possibly TRBD1 or TRBD2 (5 bases each). The germline gives CDR1 LGHDT, CDR2 YNNKEL (reference sequence). This CDR3 spans 13 amino acids. CDR3 in DNA: TGTGCCAGCAGCGATGGGACCCAAGGGACCCAGTACTTC. Its protein product is CASSDGTQGTQYF.

This clonotype was seen a few times. The chain is built from TRBV3-1 and TRBJ1-2; 7 bases line up with TRBD1. The CDR3 consists of 15 residues. The V gene's germline CDR1 is LGHDT and CDR2 YNNKEL (reference sequence). The ends lost 0 bases at V and 1 base at J; junction bases unmatched: 2. DNA of the CDR3: TGTGCCAGCAGCCAAGATGGACAGGTTAACTATGGCTACACCTTC. Its protein product is CASSQDGQVNYGYTF.

The rearrangement links TRBV3-1 to TRBJ1-2; tentatively, D is TRBD1 (5 bases). Trimming pared 4 bases from V and 8 bases from J, leaving 20 bases between. The CDR3 extends over 15 amino acids. Germline V CDR1 and CDR2: LGHDT, YNNKEL (reference sequence). The CDR3 region is CASSLRGGQRGGYTF. The CDR3, as DNA: TGTGCCAGCAGCCTCAGAGGTGGGCAGAGGGGCGGCTACACCTTC.

This clonotype has ten or more counts. The CDR3 DNA follows: TGTGCCAGCAGCCTCGCTGGGCGGGGACAGCCCCAGCATTTT. Residues: CASSLAGRGQPQHF. The chain joins TRBV3-1 to TRBJ1-5; unclear D gene. Germline V gives CDR1 LGHDT, CDR2 YNNKEL (reference sequence). V was shortened by 4 bases and J by 7 bases, with 14 bases between the two germline ends. This CDR3 has 14 residues.

The chain combines TRBV9 with TRBJ2-5, with 8 bases aligning to TRBD1. Per germline, CDR1 SGDLS and CDR2 YYNGEE. V trimming: 4 bases; J trimming: 6 bases; junction bases outside the gene matches: 11. The CDR3 is 15 residues long. The CDR3 reads CASSPTDGQGQTQYF. CDR3 nucleotides: TGTGCCAGCAGCCCGACAGACGGACAGGGCCAGACCCAGTACTTC. Looking up the rest from reference TRBV9 and TRBJ2-5 gives the full variable domain: DSGVTQTPKHLITATGQRVTLRCSPRSGDLSVYWYQQSLDQGLQFLIQYYNGEERAKGNILERFSAQQFPDLHSELNLSSLELGDSALYFCASSPTDGQGQTQYFGPGTRLLVL.

This clonotype occurred many times. This chain connects TRBV2 to TRBJ1-6, with D maybe TRBD1 (6 bases). The germline V gene encodes CDR1 SNHLY and CDR2 FYNNEI. The CDR3 runs 15 residues. Trimming left V 4 bases short and J 0 bases short, with 7 bases between. The CDR3: CASSVDSSYNSPLHF. The CDR3 DNA reads TGTGCCAGCAGTGTGGACAGCTCCTATAATTCACCCCTCCACTTT.

A few counts support this clonotype. The chain joins TRBV7-2 to TRBJ1-5; D is ambiguous. Germline CDR1 reads SGHTA; CDR2 reads FQGNSA. The CDR3 has 15 amino acids. V was cut by 5 bases and J by 6 bases, with 17 bases left in between. The CDR3 nucleotides read TGTGCCAGCAGCGTGACGAAAGGCGAGGGTCAGCCCCAGCATTTT. Protein product: CASSVTKGEGQPQHF.

The rearrangement uses TRBV6-1 and TRBJ2-3; a weak D match, TRBD1 (6 bases). Trimming removed 6 bases at V and 2 bases at J, with 12 bases between. Germline V gene lookup returns CDR1 MNHNS and CDR2 SASEGT. The CDR3 consists of 14 residues. CDR3 protein: CASRNRANTDTQYF. For the CDR3, the DNA is TGTGCCAGCAGAAACAGGGCCAACACAGATACGCAGTATTTT.

Only a few counts were recorded for this clonotype. The J gene is TRBJ2-1, the V gene TRBV20-1; D is possibly TRBD1 or TRBD2 (6 bases each). The CDR3 contains 13 residues. Germline V CDR1 and CDR2: DFQATT, SNEGSKA (reference sequence). Trimming removed 3 bases from V and 4 bases from J, with 10 bases in between. The CDR3 region is CSARRGAYNEQFF. Here the CDR3 DNA reads TGCAGTGCTAGGAGGGGGGCTTACAATGAGCAGTTCTTC.

This clonotype was picked up a small number of times. The V gene is TRBV14, the J gene TRBJ2-3, with D possibly TRBD1 on 6 matching bases. The CDR3 totals 16 residues. Per germline, CDR1 SGHDN and CDR2 FVKESK. Trimming pared 0 bases from V and 2 bases from J, leaving 12 bases between. CDR3 in amino acids: CASSQDRGISTDTQYF. The CDR3 DNA follows: TGTGCCAGCAGCCAAGATAGGGGGATTTCCACAGATACGCAGTATTTT.

The V call is TRBV7-9, the J call TRBJ1-4; perhaps TRBD1 as D (6 bases). The V gene lost 2 bases and the J gene lost 8 bases, with 15 bases spanning the gap. The CDR3 is 15 amino acids. Germline-derived CDR1 and CDR2 are SEHNR and FQNEAQ (reference sequence). In DNA form, the CDR3 reads TGTGCCAGCAGCTTATATCTCCGGGGGCGGGAAAAACTGTTTTTT. Protein product: CASSLYLRGREKLFF. Filled out from reference TRBV7-9 and TRBJ1-4, the complete variable domain reads DTGVSQNPRHKITKRGQNVTFRCDPISEHNRLYWYRQTLGQGPEFLTYFQNEAQLEKSRLLSDRFSAERPKGSFSTLEIQRTEQGDSAMYLCASSLYLRGREKLFFGSGTQLSVL.

This clonotype showed up many times. This chain uses TRBV3-1 with TRBJ1-1; a possible D gene is TRBD1 (5 bases). Trimming left V 0 bases short and J 1 base short, with 12 bases between. From germline, CDR1 is LGHDT and CDR2 YNNKEL (reference sequence). The CDR3 consists of 16 residues. CDR3 amino acids: CASSQDPWGRNTEAFF. The CDR3 nucleotides are TGTGCCAGCAGCCAAGACCCATGGGGCAGGAACACTGAAGCTTTCTTT. Using reference TRBV3-1 and TRBJ1-1 for the parts outside the CDR3, the full variable domain is DTAVSQTPKYLVTQMGNDKSIKCEQNLGHDTMYWYKQDSKKFLKIMFSYNNKELIINETVPNRFSPKSPDKAHLNLHINSLELGDSAVYFCASSQDPWGRNTEAFFGQGTRLTVV.

In its sample, this clonotype was seen a few times. The CDR3 protein is CASSSPGTGAGEQYF. The CDR3 nucleotides are TGTGCCAGCAGCTCTCCCGGGACAGGGGCTGGAGAGCAGTACTTC. The genes are TRBV7-8 and TRBJ2-7; 10 nucleotides align to TRBD1. CDR3 length: 15 amino acids. Germline trimming cut 4 bases from V and 7 bases from J; bases unmatched to any gene: 10. Looked up from germline, CDR1 is SGHVS and CDR2 is FQNEAQ. Complete variable domain (other parts from reference TRBV7-8 and TRBJ2-7): GAGVSQSPRYKVAKRGQDVALRCDPISGHVSLFWYQQALGQGPEFLTYFQNEAQLDKSGLPSDRFFAERPEGSVSTLKIQRTQQEDSAVYLCASSSPGTGAGEQYFGPGTRLTVT.

This clonotype was counted ten times or more. The V call is TRBV5-1, the J call TRBJ1-2; no clear D. Trimming left V 1 base short and J 0 bases short, with 10 bases between. Germline CDR1 is SGHRS and CDR2 is YFSETQ. The CDR3 consists of 15 residues. The CDR3 reads CASSLSQRANYGYTF. As DNA, the CDR3 is TGCGCCAGCAGCTTGAGTCAGCGAGCTAACTATGGCTACACCTTC.